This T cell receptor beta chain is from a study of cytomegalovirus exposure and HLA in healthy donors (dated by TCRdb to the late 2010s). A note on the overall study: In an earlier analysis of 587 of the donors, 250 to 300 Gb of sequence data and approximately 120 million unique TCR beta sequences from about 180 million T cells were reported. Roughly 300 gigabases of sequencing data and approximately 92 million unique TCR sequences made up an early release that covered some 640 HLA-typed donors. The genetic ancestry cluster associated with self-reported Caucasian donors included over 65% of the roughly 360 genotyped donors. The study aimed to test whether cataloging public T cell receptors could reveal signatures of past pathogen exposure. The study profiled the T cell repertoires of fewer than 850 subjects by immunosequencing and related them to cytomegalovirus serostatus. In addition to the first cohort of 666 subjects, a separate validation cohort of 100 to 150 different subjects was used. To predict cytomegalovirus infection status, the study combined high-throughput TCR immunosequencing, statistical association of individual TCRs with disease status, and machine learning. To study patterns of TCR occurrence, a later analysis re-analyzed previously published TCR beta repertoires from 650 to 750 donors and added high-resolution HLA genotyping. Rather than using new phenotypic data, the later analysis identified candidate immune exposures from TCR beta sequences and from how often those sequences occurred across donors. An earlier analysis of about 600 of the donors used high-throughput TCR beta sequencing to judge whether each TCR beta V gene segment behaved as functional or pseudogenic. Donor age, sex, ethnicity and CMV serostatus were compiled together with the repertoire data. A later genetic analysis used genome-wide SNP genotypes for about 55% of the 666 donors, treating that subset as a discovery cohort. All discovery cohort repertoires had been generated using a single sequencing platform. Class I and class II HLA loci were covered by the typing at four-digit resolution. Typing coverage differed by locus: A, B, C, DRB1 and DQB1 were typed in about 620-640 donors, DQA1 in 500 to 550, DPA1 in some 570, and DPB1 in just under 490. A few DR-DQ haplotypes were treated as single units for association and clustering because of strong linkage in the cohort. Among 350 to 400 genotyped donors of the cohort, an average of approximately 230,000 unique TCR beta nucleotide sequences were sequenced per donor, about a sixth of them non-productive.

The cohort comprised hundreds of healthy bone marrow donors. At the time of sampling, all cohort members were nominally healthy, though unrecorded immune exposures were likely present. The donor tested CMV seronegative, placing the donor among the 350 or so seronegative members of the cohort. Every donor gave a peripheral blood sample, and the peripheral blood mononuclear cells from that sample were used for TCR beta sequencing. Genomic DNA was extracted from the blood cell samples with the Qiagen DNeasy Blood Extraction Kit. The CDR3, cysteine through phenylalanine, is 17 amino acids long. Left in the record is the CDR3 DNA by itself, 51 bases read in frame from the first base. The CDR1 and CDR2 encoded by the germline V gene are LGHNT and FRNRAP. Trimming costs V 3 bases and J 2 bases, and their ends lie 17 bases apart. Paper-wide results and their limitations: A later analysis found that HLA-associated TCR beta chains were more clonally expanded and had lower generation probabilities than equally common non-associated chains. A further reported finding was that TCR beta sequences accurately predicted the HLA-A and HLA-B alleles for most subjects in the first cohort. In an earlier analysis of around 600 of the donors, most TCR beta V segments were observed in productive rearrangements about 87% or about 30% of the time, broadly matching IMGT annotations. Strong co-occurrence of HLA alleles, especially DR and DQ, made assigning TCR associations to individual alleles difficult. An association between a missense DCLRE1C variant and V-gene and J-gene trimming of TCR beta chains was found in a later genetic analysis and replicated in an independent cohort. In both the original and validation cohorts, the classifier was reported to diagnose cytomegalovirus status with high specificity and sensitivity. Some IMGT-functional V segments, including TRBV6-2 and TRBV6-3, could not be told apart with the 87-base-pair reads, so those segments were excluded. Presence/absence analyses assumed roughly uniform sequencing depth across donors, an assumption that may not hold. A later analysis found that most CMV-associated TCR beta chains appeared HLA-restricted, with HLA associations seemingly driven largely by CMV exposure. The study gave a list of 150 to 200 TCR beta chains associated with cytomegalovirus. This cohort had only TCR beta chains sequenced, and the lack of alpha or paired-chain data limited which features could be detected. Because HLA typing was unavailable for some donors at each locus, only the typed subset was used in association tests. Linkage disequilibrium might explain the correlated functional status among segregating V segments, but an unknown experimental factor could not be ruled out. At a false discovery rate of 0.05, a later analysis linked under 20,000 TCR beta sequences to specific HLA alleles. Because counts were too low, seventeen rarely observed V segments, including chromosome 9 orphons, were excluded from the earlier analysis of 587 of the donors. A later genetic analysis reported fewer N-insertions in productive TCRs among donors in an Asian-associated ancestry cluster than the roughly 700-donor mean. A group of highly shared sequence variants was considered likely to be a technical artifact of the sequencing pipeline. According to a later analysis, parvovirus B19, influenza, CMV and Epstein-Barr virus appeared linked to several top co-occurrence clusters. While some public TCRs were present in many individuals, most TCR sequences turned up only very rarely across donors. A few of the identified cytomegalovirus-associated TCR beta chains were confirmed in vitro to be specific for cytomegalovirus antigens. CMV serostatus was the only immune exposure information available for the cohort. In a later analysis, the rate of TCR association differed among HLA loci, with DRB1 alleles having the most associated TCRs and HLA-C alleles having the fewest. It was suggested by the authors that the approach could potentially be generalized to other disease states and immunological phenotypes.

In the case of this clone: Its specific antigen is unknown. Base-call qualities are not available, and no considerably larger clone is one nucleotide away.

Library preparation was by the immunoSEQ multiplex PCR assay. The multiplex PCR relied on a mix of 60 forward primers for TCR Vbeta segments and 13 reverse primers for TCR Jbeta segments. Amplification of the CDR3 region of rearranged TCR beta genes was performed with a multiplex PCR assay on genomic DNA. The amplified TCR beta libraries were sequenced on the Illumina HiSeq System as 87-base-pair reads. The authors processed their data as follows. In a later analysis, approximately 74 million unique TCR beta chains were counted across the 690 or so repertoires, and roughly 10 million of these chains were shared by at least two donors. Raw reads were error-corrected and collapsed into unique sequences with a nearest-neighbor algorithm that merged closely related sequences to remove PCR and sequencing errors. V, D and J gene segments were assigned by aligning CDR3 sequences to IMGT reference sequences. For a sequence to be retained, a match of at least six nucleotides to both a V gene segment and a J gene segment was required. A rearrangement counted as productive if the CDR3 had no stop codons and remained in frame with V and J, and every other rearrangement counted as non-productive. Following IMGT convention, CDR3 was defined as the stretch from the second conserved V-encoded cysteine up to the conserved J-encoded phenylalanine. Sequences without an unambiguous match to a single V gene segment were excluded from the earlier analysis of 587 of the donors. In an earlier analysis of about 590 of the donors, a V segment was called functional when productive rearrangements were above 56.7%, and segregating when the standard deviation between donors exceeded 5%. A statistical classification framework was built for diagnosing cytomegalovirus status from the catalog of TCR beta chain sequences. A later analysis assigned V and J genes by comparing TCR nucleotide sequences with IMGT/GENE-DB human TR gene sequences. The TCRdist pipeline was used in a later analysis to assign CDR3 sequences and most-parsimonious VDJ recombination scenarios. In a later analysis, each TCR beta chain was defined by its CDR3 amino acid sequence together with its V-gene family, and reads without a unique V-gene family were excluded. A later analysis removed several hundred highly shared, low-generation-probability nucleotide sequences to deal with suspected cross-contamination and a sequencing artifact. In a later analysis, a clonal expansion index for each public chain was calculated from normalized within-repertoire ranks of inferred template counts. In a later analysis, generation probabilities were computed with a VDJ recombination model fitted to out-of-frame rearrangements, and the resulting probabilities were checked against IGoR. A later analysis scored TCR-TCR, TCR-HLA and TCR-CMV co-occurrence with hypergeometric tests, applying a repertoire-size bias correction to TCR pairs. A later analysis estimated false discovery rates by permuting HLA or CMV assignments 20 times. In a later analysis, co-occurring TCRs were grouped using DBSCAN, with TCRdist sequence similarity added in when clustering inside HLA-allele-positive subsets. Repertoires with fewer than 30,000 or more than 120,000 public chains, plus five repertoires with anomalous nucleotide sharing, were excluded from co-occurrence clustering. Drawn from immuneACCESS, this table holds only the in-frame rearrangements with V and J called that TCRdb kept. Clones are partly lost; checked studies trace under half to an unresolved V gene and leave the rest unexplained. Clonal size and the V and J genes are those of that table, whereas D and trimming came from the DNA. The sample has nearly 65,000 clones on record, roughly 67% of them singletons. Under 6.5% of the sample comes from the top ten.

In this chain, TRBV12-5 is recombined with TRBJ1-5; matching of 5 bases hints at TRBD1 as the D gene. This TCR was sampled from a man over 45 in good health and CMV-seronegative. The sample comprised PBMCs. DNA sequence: TGTGCTAGTGGTTTCCGTCTCGGGGGAGGAGGCAATCAGCCCCAGCATTTT. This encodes CASGFRLGGGGNQPQHF.